This TCR beta chain was captured by sequencing in a study of T cell repertoires in aging, cancer and after chemotherapy. About the research overall: Donor ages fell into six groups from 30 or younger up to 70 or older. Over several months to years, re-sampled healthy donor repertoires clearly shared clones.

This CDR3 has 14 residues. Trimming removed 5 bases at V and 3 bases at J, with 12 bases between. CDR1 MNHEY and CDR2 SMNVEV come from the germline V gene (reference sequence). On this clonotype itself: Its antigen is not identified.

Regarding the study as a whole: In each cancer cohort, median generation probability increased across chemotherapy, suggesting thymic output rebounded. Healthy donors lost TCR diversity with age mainly through richness, cancer patients through richness and evenness.

TRB rearrangements spanning V, D and J were amplified using mixed TRB-A/B primers. Each CDR3 protein gets one entry after TCRdb re-called the multiplex PCR reads with MiXCR. The data show around 12,000 distinct CDR3 sequences, with less than 25% seen just once and less than 7.5% held by the top ten. The template was genomic DNA from peripheral blood, not RNA. Sequencing was done on a sample of blood. This clonotype was obtained from a human donor in good health. The rearrangement joins TRBV27 to TRBJ2-3; no reliable D call. Here the CDR3 reads CASSIMYATDTQYF. The CDR3 DNA is TGTGCCAGCAGTATTATGTACGCGACAGATACGCAGTATTTT.